One sample yielded the 23 T cell receptor beta chains listed below, sequenced in a study of chemoradiotherapy in HPV16-positive cancers. TCRdb's table, derived via immunoSEQ multiplex PCR, lists solely in-frame clones and lacks some. The sample holds around 2,500 clones, 89% seen once. Sequenced material: tumor tissue, taken from a patient who underwent chemoradiotherapy. The receptors shown here come from a human donor with HPV-associated anogenital cancer.

This chain joins TRBV6-6 and TRBJ1-4, with 9 nucleotides matching TRBD1. In germline, CDR1 is MNHNY, CDR2 SVGAGI (reference sequence). The CDR3 is 13 amino acids. Trimming took 2 bases from V and 11 from J; bases not matched to a gene: 3. CDR3 in amino acids: CASSYTGGLKLFF. The CDR3 coding sequence is TGTGCCAGCAGTTACACAGGGGGCTTGAAACTGTTTTTT.

V gene TRBV7-8 combines with J gene TRBJ1-2; 10 bases are shared with TRBD1. The CDR3 is made up of 17 amino acids. Per the germline V gene, CDR1 is SGHVS and CDR2 is FQNEAQ. Trimming at V came to 2 bases and at J to 4 bases, leaving 10 bases not matched to a gene. DNA of the CDR3: TGTGCCAGCAGCTTATTCCCGGGACAGGGGTGGGTCTATGGCTACACCTTC. Translated: CASSLFPGQGWVYGYTF.

CDR3 bases: TGTGCCAGCAGCCCGGGACAGGGATACAATCAGCCCCAGCATTTT. It encodes CASSPGQGYNQPQHF. The rearrangement joins TRBV6-5 to TRBJ1-5; 9 bases are a match to TRBD1. The CDR3 is made up of 15 amino acids. Germline CDR1 and CDR2: MNHEY and SVGAGI. V shed 6 bases and J 3 bases; nucleotides not matched to a gene: 6.

V and J are TRBV21-1 and TRBJ2-3; TRBD2 is the table's D call, not checked against the DNA. TRBV21-1 is marked as a pseudogene. The CDR3 contains 11 residues. The CDR3 DNA follows: TGTGCCAGCAGCAAACCCGGGGCGCAGTATTTT. It is translated as CASSKPGAQYF.

V and J are TRBV5-1 and TRBJ2-7; 7 bases are shared with TRBD2. Germline values: CDR1 SGHRS, CDR2 YFSETQ. The trim removed 0 bases at V and 8 bases at J, leaving 8 bases unmatched. The CDR3 totals 14 residues. The CDR3 spells CASSLEVAGGKQYF. CDR3 DNA: TGCGCCAGCAGCTTGGAGGTAGCGGGCGGAAAGCAGTACTTC.

DNA of the CDR3: TGTGCCAGCAGTGGGTTTAGCTCCTACGAGCAGTACTTC. Its translation: CASSGFSSYEQYF. The V and J genes are TRBV2 and TRBJ2-7, with no clear D. The CDR3 is made up of 13 amino acids. The germline V and J ends were trimmed by 4 bases and 0 bases, with 7 bases remaining between them. Germline CDR1 SNHLY, CDR2 FYNNEI. Complete variable domain (other parts from reference TRBV2 and TRBJ2-7): EPEVTQTPSHQVTQMGQEVILRCVPISNHLYFYWYRQILGQKVEFLVSFYNNEISEKSEIFDDQFSVERPDGSNFTLKIRSTKLEDSAMYFCASSGFSSYEQYFGPGTRLTVT.

The chain employs TRBV7-2 and TRBJ1-1; D might be TRBD1 (5 bases). The germline V and J ends were trimmed by 2 bases and 8 bases, with 12 bases remaining between them. The CDR3 is 13 residues long. Germline CDR1 SGHTA, CDR2 FQGNSA. The CDR3 spells CASSLWGRPEAFF. CDR3 in DNA: TGTGCCAGCAGCTTATGGGGGAGACCAGAAGCTTTCTTT. Together with reference TRBV7-2 and TRBJ1-1, the CDR3 gives the full variable domain: GAGVSQSPSNKVTEKGKDVELRCDPISGHTALYWYRQSLGQGLEFLIYFQGNSAPDKSGLPSDRFSAERTGGSVSTLTIQRTQQEDSAVYLCASSLWGRPEAFFGQGTRLTVV.

The CDR3 DNA reads as TGTGCCAGCAGCTTAGGGGCGAACACTGAAGCTTTCTTT. This gives the protein CASSLGANTEAFF. The gene calls are TRBV7-2 and TRBJ1-1; D remains ambiguous. The CDR3 is 13 amino acids. Trimming took off 1 base at V and 1 base at J, with 4 bases between the two ends. Germline V gene lookup returns CDR1 SGHTA and CDR2 FQGNSA.

This rearrangement joins TRBV4-3 to TRBJ1-3, with D possibly TRBD1 on 5 matching bases. The CDR3 covers 20 residues. Trimming removed 0 bases at V and 0 bases at J, with 21 bases between. Germline V gene lookup returns CDR1 LGHNA and CDR2 YSLEER. The DNA for the CDR3 is TGCGCCAGCAGCCAAGAGTTGTCGGGGGGTGGAGCTCGCTCTGGAAACACCATATATTTT. The encoded protein is CASSQELSGGGARSGNTIYF.

The gene calls are TRBV9 and TRBJ1-2; 7 bases agree with TRBD1. Germline V gene sequence: CDR1 SGDLS, CDR2 YYNGEE. J was trimmed by 3 bases and V by 3 bases; bases with no gene match: 8. CDR3 length: 15 amino acids. CDR3 protein: CASSGFTGDDYGYTF. The CDR3 nucleotides read TGTGCCAGCAGCGGCTTTACAGGGGATGACTATGGCTACACCTTC.

The chain uses TRBV4-3 and TRBJ2-2; D not certain. The CDR3 extends over 14 amino acids. V lost 1 base to trimming and J lost 4 bases, with 7 bases between them. CDR1 is LGHNA, CDR2 YSLEER, per germline. The CDR3 sequence: CASSQATSTGELFF. The CDR3 DNA sequence: TGCGCCAGCAGCCAAGCAACAAGCACCGGGGAGCTGTTTTTT.

V is TRBV7-2 and J is TRBJ2-5; TRBD1 aligns across 7 bases. CDR3 length: 15 residues. Unmatched junction bases numbered 4, after V lost 1 base and J lost 2 bases. Germline CDR1 and CDR2: SGHTA and FQGNSA. The CDR3 is CASSLVGTAQETQYF. CDR3 DNA sequence: TGTGCCAGCAGCTTAGTCGGGACAGCTCAAGAGACCCAGTACTTC.

J is TRBJ1-6 and V is TRBV30, with a possible D match to TRBD1 (5 bases). Trimming took off 1 base at V and 6 bases at J, with 19 bases between the two ends. CDR1 and CDR2 from the germline V gene are GTSNPN and SVGIG (reference sequence). The CDR3 runs 17 residues. CDR3 sequence: CAWSGASWLQVNSPLHF. In nucleotides, the CDR3 is TGTGCCTGGAGTGGAGCTAGTTGGCTACAGGTTAATTCACCCCTCCACTTT.

As DNA, the CDR3 is TGCGCCAGCAGCCAGGGTTGGGGGTCAGAGCAGTTCTTC. It is translated as CASSQGWGSEQFF. The chain employs TRBV4-1 and TRBJ2-1; the D gene could be TRBD1 or TRBD2 (5 bases each). This CDR3 contains 13 residues. Germline lookup yields CDR1 MGHRA and CDR2 YSYEKL. The germline V and J ends were trimmed by 3 bases and 10 bases, with 13 bases remaining between them.

CDR3 in DNA: TGTGCCAGCAGCCCTGGGACAGGCCGCTACGAGCAGTACTTC. It is translated as CASSPGTGRYEQYF. The rearrangement links TRBV5-6 to TRBJ2-7; 8 bases agree with TRBD1. The germline gives CDR1 SGHDT, CDR2 YYEEEE. The V and J ends lost 4 bases and 3 bases, in that order; junction bases with no gene match: 6. The CDR3 totals 14 residues.

Comment on this clone: Sequence at one end of the junction differs from germline and may be a read error. CDR3 sequence reads: CASSQVGAGFTF. For the CDR3, the DNA is TGTGCCAGCAGCCAAGTAGGGGCAGGCTTCACCTTC. The chain couples TRBV14 to TRBJ1-2, with D tentatively TRBD1 (5 bases). The CDR3 is made up of 12 amino acids. In germline, CDR1 is SGHDN, CDR2 FVKESK. Variable domain in full (rest from reference TRBV14 and TRBJ1-2): EAGVTQFPSHSVIEKGQTVTLRCDPISGHDNLYWYRRVMGKEIKFLLHFVKESKQDESGMPNNRFLAERTGGTYSTLKVQPAELEDSGVYFCASSQVGAGFTFGSGTRLTVV.

The chain joins TRBV11-2 to TRBJ1-6; D may be TRBD1 (5 bases). Germline CDR1 SGHAT, CDR2 FQNNGV. The CDR3 loop spans 18 amino acids. The germline V and J ends were trimmed by 6 bases and 0 bases, with 18 bases remaining between them. DNA for the CDR3: TGTGCCAGCAGTGCAAGAGCTGGGGGGAGCTCCTATAATTCACCCCTCCACTTT. Translating it yields CASSARAGGSSYNSPLHF.

The J gene is TRBJ2-2, the V gene TRBV4-1; 7 nucleotides match TRBD1. Trimming at V came to 8 bases and at J to 2 bases, leaving 11 bases not matched to a gene. Germline CDR1 reads MGHRA; CDR2 reads YSYEKL. CDR3 length equals 16 residues. The CDR3, as DNA: TGCGCCAGCTCCCCTTACAGGGGCCGAAACACCGGGGAGCTGTTTTTT. Translated: CASSPYRGRNTGELFF.

The chain recombines TRBV19 with TRBJ1-5; a weak D match, TRBD1 (6 bases). Trimming left V 4 bases short and J 0 bases short, with 13 bases between. Per germline, CDR1 LNHDA and CDR2 SQIVND (reference sequence). The CDR3 totals 16 residues. CDR3 nucleotide sequence: TGTGCCAGTAGTACGAATCAGGGGTATAGCAATCAGCCCCAGCATTTT. Protein: CASSTNQGYSNQPQHF.

The chain uses TRBV5-8 and TRBJ2-7; possible D gene TRBD2, 5 bases. The ends were cut back, 2 bases at V and 2 bases at J, with 14 bases in the middle. CDR3 length: 15 residues. Germline CDR1 SGHTS, CDR2 YDEGEE. The CDR3 sequence is CASSFIRDPTYEQYF. In DNA, the CDR3 is TGTGCCAGCAGCTTCATACGGGATCCTACCTACGAGCAGTACTTC.

V is TRBV20-1 and J is TRBJ1-1; 9 bases align to TRBD1. CDR1 is DFQATT and CDR2 is SNEGSKA in the germline V gene (reference sequence). This CDR3 spans 10 amino acids. With V trimmed by 4 bases and J by 11 bases, 2 bases remained unmatched. CDR3 in DNA: TGCAGTGCTACCGGGACAGGGGCTTTCTTT. It yields the protein CSATGTGAFF.

This clone was counted once. The CDR3 region has the DNA TGTGCCAGCAGCAACTGCCCCCATGGGACAAATTCCTACGAGCAGTACTTC. Translation gives CASSNCPHGTNSYEQYF. The rearrangement joins TRBV28 to TRBJ2-7, with a possible D match to TRBD1 (6 bases). The CDR3 has 17 residues. V dropped 6 bases and J dropped 1 base, with 22 bases sitting between them. CDR1 and CDR2 from the germline V gene are MDHEN and SYDVKM. Full variable domain (rest looked up from reference TRBV28 and TRBJ2-7): DVKVTQSSRYLVKRTGEKVFLECVQDMDHENMFWYRQDPGLGLRLIYFSYDVKMKEKGDIPEGYSVSREKKERFSLILESASTNQTSMYLCASSNCPHGTNSYEQYFGPGTRLTVT.

The chain combines TRBV5-1 with TRBJ2-7; no reliable D call. CDR3 length equals 11 residues. Per the germline V gene, CDR1 is SGHRS and CDR2 is YFSETQ. With 6 bases removed from V and 0 bases from J, the gap between germline ends came to 4 bases. The CDR3 region is CASTDSYEQYF. CDR3 DNA: TGCGCCAGCACGGACTCCTACGAGCAGTACTTC.